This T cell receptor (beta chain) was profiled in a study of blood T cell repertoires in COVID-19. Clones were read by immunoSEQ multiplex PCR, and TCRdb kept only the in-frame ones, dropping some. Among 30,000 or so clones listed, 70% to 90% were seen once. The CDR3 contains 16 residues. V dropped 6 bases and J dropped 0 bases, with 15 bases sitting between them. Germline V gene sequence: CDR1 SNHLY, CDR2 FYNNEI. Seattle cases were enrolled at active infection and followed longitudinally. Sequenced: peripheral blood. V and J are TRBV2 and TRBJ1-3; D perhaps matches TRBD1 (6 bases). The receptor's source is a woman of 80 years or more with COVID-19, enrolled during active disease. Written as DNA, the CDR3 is TGTGCCAGCAGCGCGACAGGCTCTCTCTCTGGAAACACCATATATTTT. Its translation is CASSATGSLSGNTIYF. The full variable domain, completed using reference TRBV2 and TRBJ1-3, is EPEVTQTPSHQVTQMGQEVILRCVPISNHLYFYWYRQILGQKVEFLVSFYNNEISEKSEIFDDQFSVERPDGSNFTLKIRSTKLEDSAMYFCASSATGSLSGNTIYFGEGSWLTVV.